This T cell receptor beta chain stems from a study of shared clonotypes between healthy human individuals. V was cut by 4 bases and J by 5 bases, with 9 bases left in between. The CDR3 runs 13 residues. Germline V gene sequence: CDR1 KGHSH, CDR2 LQKENI. This clone has more than one count but fewer than ten. The assay was immunoSEQ multiplex PCR, and TCRdb's table has in-frame clones only and misses some. The table has about a million clones, about 72% seen once. Sequences were obtained from memory CD4+ T cells from PBMCs. As for subset: CD45RA-negative fraction. This TCR derives from a man aged 18 to 29 in good health. Some clones in this sample may be carry-over from other donors' samples. V is TRBV18 and J is TRBJ1-5; D gene uncertain. Here the CDR3 DNA reads TGTGCCAGCTCACTAGAGGAGGATCAGCCCCAGCATTTT. As protein: CASSLEEDQPQHF.